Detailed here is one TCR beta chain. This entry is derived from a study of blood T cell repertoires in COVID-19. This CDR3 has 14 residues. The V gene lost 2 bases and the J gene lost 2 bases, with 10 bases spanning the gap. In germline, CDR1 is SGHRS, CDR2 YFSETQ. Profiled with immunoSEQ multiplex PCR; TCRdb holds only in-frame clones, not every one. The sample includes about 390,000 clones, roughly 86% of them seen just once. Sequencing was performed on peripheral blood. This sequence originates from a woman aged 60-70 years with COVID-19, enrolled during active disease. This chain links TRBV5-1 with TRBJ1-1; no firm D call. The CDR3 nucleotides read TGCGCCAGCAGCTTTCTCTCCGGTAACACTGAAGCTTTCTTT. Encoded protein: CASSFLSGNTEAFF.